Shown below are 5 T cell receptor beta chains from a single sample sequenced in a study of read filtering for tumor transcriptome and immune sequencing. This library used roughly 0.4 ug RNA and molecular barcoded adaptors spanning alpha/delta and beta/gamma chains. Using its own MiXCR run on the reads, TCRdb lists one record per CDR3 protein. Of about 57,000 distinct CDR3 sequences in the sample, around a fifth were seen once. Sequenced: a population of CD138-negative cells sorted from bone marrow. The receptor set was obtained from a donor over 35 with multiple myeloma.

Comments on this clonotype: A read error likely explains this, since a far larger clone differs by one base. The CDR3: CASSRKLAGGSYKEQFF. The CDR3 DNA follows: TGTGCCAGCAGTCGAAAACTAGCGGGGGGGTCCTACAAAGAGCAGTTCTTC. The chain joins TRBV12-3 or TRBV12-4 to TRBJ2-1, with 13 bases that match TRBD2. The CDR3 covers 17 residues.

On this clonotype itself: This may stem from a read error, because a much larger clone lies one nucleotide away. The chain combines TRBV30 with TRBJ2-1; D is uncertain. Looked up from germline, CDR1 is GTSNPN and CDR2 is SVGIG (reference sequence). Trimming pared 1 base from V and 1 base from J, leaving 5 bases between. The CDR3 has 13 residues. The CDR3 here is CAWSGTSYNEQFF. The CDR3 region has the DNA TGTGCCTGGAGTGGGACGTCCTACAATGAGCAGTTCTTC.

This rearrangement joins TRBV20-1 to TRBJ2-7, with D possibly being TRBD1 or TRBD2 (5 bases each). The germline gives CDR1 DFQATT, CDR2 SNEGSKA (reference sequence). The CDR3 is 16 amino acids. V lost 1 base and J 2 bases, leaving 18 bases between the germline ends. CDR3 amino acids: CSARVLGEGSAYEQYF. Here the CDR3 DNA reads TGCAGTGCTAGAGTCCTGGGAGAGGGGTCGGCCTACGAGCAGTACTTC.

Comments on this clonotype: This sequence may be a read error, since a much larger clone differs from it by one base. The chain joins TRBV28 to TRBJ2-2; 7 bases align to TRBD2. The CDR3 covers 13 residues. V lost 7 bases and J lost 4; bases outside the gene matches: 3. Germline assignment: CDR1 MDHEN and CDR2 SYDVKM. This CDR3 reads CASTREGTGELFF. CDR3 DNA sequence: TGTGCCAGCACAAGGGAGGGCACCGGGGAGCTGTTTTTT.

This clonotype was picked up many times. The chain links TRBV12-3 or TRBV12-4 to TRBJ2-3; 7 bases map to TRBD1. V lost 11 bases to trimming and J lost 0 bases; unmatched junction nucleotides: 2. This CDR3 comprises 12 residues. CDR3 coding DNA: TGTGCCGGGGGACAGAGCACAGATACGCAGTATTTT. This gives the protein CAGGQSTDTQYF.